This TCR beta chain was sequenced in a study of shared clonotypes between healthy human individuals. Trimming took 3 bases from V and 2 from J; bases not matched to a gene: 2. CDR1 is SGHTA and CDR2 is FQGNSA in the germline V gene. This CDR3 is built from 14 residues. Clones were sequenced by immunoSEQ multiplex PCR, and TCRdb holds only the in-frame ones, with some missing. The sample yields 700,000 or so clones, about 78% seen once. The sequencing sample was made of memory CD4+ T cells sorted from blood. Subset: CD45RA-negative fraction. The chain recombines TRBV7-2 with TRBJ2-7; TRBD2 matches 9 bases. The sequence was collected from a young woman in good health. CDR3 in amino acids: CASSLGLATYEQYF. The CDR3 bases are TGTGCCAGCAGCTTGGGACTAGCAACCTACGAGCAGTACTTC.